The rows below give T cell receptor beta chains drawn from one sample of a study of cytomegalovirus exposure and HLA in healthy donors. TCRdb keeps only in-frame clones here, not all; method: immunoSEQ multiplex PCR. The repertoire holds 150,000 or so clones, around 81% seen once, with roughly 1.5% in the top ten. Input material: PBMCs. These receptors all come from a man aged 40-55 years in good health and CMV-seronegative. The CDR3 runs from the conserved cysteine through the conserved F or W. D genes are given only for firm matches. Size tells how often a clone was seen (once, few, many) or the class of an expanded clone, and some rows leave it out.

TRBD1	NA	TRBV7-8	TRBJ2-1	CASSFTGTGGYEQFF	TGTGCCAGCAGCTTTACCGGGACAGGGGGCTATGAGCAGTTCTTC
NA	NA	TRBV10-3	TRBJ1-1	CAISDGKGTYTEAFF	TGTGCCATCAGTGACGGGAAGGGAACTTACACTGAAGCTTTCTTT
NA	few	TRBV2	TRBJ1-1	CASSDSEAFF	TGTGCCAGCAGTGACAGTGAAGCTTTCTTT
TRBD2	once	TRBV9	TRBJ2-5	CASSVDGRAGETQYF	TGTGCCAGCAGCGTAGACGGGAGGGCCGGGGAGACCCAGTACTTC
TRBD1	NA	TRBV19	TRBJ1-1	CASRPGTDRNTEAFF	TGTGCCAGTAGACCCGGGACAGACCGGAACACTGAAGCTTTCTTT
TRBD2	once	TRBV6-5	TRBJ2-1	CASSSAGGANEQFF	TGTGCCAGCAGTAGCGCGGGAGGGGCGAATGAGCAGTTCTTC
TRBD2	once	TRBV4-1	TRBJ2-1	CASSQEFGLAGVTYNEQFF	TGCGCCAGCAGCCAAGAATTCGGACTAGCGGGAGTTACCTACAATGAGCAGTTCTTC
TRBD1	NA	TRBV9	TRBJ1-2	CASSPRTGHGYTF	TGTGCCAGCAGCCCGCGGACAGGGCATGGCTACACCTTC
NA	NA	TRBV7-8	TRBJ1-3	CASRGGTSSGNTIYF	TGTGCCAGCAGAGGTGGGACAAGCTCTGGAAACACCATATATTTT
NA	NA	TRBV2	TRBJ2-6	CAGRSFGANGLTF	TGTGCCGGAAGGAGTTTTGGGGCCAACGGCCTGACTTTC
NA	NA	TRBV10-1	TRBJ2-3	CASTHAPETQYF	TGCGCCAGCACCCACGCTCCGGAGACGCAGTATTTT
TRBD2	NA	TRBV9	TRBJ2-5	CASSVPGLAEETQYF	TGTGCCAGCAGCGTACCTGGACTAGCGGAAGAGACCCAGTACTTC
NA	NA	TRBV5-1	TRBJ1-1	CASNGMGTGILNTEAFF	TGCGCCAGCAACGGGATGGGTACCGGGATTTTGAACACTGAAGCTTTCTTT
NA	NA	TRBV10-3	TRBJ2-3	CAISEPPPLADTQYF	TGTGCCATCAGTGAGCCGCCCCCACTAGCCGATACGCAGTATTTT
NA	few	TRBV18	TRBJ1-1	CASSPVALNTEAFF	TGTGCCAGCTCACCCGTAGCCTTGAACACTGAAGCTTTCTTT
TRBD1	NA	TRBV7-9	TRBJ1-2	CASSLRGRGPYGYTF	TGTGCCAGCAGCTTGAGGGGGCGCGGTCCCTATGGCTACACCTTC
NA	NA	TRBV28	TRBJ2-7	CASSYPFGTPYEQYF	TGTGCCAGCAGTTACCCCTTTGGGACACCTTACGAGCAGTACTTC
TRBD1	NA	TRBV7-9	TRBJ2-5	CSSSLVGAGGDQETQYF	TGTTCCAGCAGCTTAGTTGGAGCAGGGGGAGATCAAGAGACCCAGTACTTC
TRBD1	NA	TRBV7-3	TRBJ2-3	CASSSSSGQGTDTQYF	TGTGCCAGCAGCTCCTCCTCGGGACAGGGTACAGATACGCAGTATTTT
TRBD2	few	TRBV2	TRBJ2-1	CAGGREGEQFF	TGTGCCGGGGGACGGGAGGGTGAGCAGTTCTTC
NA	NA	TRBV27	TRBJ2-5	CASSRTGLLQTQYF	TGTGCCAGCAGCCGAACAGGACTATTACAGACCCAGTACTTC
NA	once	TRBV18	TRBJ2-7	CASSRQSLSYEQYF	TGTGCCAGCTCACGACAGTCACTATCCTACGAGCAGTACTTC
TRBD2	NA	TRBV5-1	TRBJ2-3	CASSSFRRTSGRVTDTQYF	TGCGCCAGCAGCTCGTTCCGGAGGACTAGCGGGAGGGTGACAGATACGCAGTATTTT
TRBD2	NA	TRBV9	TRBJ2-1	CASSESVGAGVSSYNEQFF	TGTGCCAGCAGCGAGTCGGTAGGAGCGGGAGTTAGCTCCTACAATGAGCAGTTCTTC
NA	few	TRBV7-3	TRBJ1-5	CASSLTGGRQPQHF	TGTGCCAGCAGCTTAACGGGGGGGAGGCAGCCCCAGCATTTT
NA	NA	TRBV30	TRBJ1-1	CAWRISLGAFF	TGTGCCTGGAGGATAAGCCTGGGCGCTTTCTTT
TRBD2	NA	TRBV5-1	TRBJ2-3	CASSWGLAGATDTQYF	TGCGCCAGCAGCTGGGGACTAGCGGGAGCCACAGATACGCAGTATTTT
NA	NA	TRBV7-3	TRBJ2-1	CASSSTGNEQFF	TGTGCCAGCAGCTCGACGGGTAATGAGCAGTTCTTC
NA	NA	TRBV9	TRBJ1-6	CASSAQHATTNSPLHF	TGTGCCAGCAGCGCCCAGCACGCTACTACGAATTCACCCCTCCACTTT
TRBD2	NA	TRBV27	TRBJ2-7	CASGRLAGGSYEQYF	TGTGCCAGCGGGCGACTAGCGGGAGGCTCCTACGAGCAGTACTTC
TRBD2	few	TRBV11-2	TRBJ2-2	CASSLSRGSFTGELFF	TGTGCCAGCAGCCTTTCGCGCGGGAGTTTCACCGGGGAGCTGTTTTTT
TRBD2	once	TRBV10-3	TRBJ2-3	CAISEFIGQGSLAGEDRTDTQYF	TGTGCCATCAGTGAGTTTATAGGACAGGGTTCCCTAGCGGGAGAGGATCGCACAGATACGCAGTATTTT
TRBD2	NA	TRBV7-3	TRBJ2-1	CASTSGTDNEQFF	TGTGCCAGTACTAGCGGGACAGACAATGAGCAGTTCTTC
TRBD1	NA	TRBV11-2	TRBJ2-7	CASSLGRTGPGEQYF	TGTGCCAGCAGCCTGGGGAGGACAGGGCCAGGCGAGCAGTACTTC
NA	NA	TRBV27	TRBJ1-5	CASSSLYSNQPQHF	TGTGCCAGCAGTTCTTTATATAGCAATCAGCCCCAGCATTTT